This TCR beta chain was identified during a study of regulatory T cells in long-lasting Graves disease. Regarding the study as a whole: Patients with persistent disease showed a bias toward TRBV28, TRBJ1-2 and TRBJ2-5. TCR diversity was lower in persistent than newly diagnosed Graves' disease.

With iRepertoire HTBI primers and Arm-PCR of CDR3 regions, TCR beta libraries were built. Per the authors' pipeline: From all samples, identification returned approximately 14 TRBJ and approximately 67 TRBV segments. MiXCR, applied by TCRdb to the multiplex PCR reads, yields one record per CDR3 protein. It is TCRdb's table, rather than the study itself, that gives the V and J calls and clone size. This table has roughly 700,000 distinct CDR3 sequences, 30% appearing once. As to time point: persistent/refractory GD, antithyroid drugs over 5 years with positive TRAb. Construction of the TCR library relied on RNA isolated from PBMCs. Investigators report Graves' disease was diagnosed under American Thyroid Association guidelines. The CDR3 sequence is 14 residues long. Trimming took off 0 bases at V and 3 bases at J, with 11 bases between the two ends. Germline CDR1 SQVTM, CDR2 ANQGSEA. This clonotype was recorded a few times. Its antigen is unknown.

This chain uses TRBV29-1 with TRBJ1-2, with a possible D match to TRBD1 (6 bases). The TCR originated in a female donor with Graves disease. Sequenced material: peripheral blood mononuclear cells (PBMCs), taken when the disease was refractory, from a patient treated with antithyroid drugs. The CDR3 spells CSVEEMTGHYGYTF. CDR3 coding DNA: TGCAGCGTTGAAGAGATGACAGGCCACTATGGCTACACCTTC.